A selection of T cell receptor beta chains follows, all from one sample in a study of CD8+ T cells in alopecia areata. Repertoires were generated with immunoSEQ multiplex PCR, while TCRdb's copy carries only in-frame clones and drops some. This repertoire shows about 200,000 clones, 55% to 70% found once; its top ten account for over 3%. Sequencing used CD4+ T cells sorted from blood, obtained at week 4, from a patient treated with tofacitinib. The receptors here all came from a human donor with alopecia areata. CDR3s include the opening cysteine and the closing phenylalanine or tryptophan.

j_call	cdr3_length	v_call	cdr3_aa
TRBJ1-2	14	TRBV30	CAWSASPRPDGYTF
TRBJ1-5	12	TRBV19	CASSIGRQPQHF
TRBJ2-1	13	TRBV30	CAWTTGGYNEQFF
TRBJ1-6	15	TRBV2	CASSDGTALNSPLHF
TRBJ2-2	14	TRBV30	CACTGQVNTGELFF
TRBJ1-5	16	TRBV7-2	CASSLGRGRSNQPQHF
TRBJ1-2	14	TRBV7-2	CASSLATATYGYTF
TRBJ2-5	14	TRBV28	CASSSAGSQETQYF
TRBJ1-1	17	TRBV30	CAWSGGTPWPMNTEAFF
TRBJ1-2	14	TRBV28	CASSLGTDNYGYTF
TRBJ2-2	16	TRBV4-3	CASSNFDGPNTGELFF
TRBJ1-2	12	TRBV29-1	CSVGGQGVGYTF
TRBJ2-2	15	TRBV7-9	CASSLGRGNTGELFF
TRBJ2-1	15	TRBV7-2	CASSPPHYTYNEQFF
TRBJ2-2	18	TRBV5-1	CASSLVAGGPANTGELFF
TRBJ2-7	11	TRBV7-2	CASSSYYEQYF
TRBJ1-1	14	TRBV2	CASSELASTGVAFF
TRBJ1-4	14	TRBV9	CASSVSASNEKLFF
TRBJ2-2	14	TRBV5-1	CASSLPGVTGELFF
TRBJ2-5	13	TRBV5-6	CASSLASGDTQYF
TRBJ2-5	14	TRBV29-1	CSAIGWGYQETQYF
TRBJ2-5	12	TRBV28	CASSLWGETQYF
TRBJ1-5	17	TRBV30	CAWSVRVGTGEDQPQHF
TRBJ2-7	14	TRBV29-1	CSVEVGQGLGEQYF
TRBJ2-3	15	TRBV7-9	CASSFLASDGDTQYF
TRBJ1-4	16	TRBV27	CASSPLNRVVDEKLFF
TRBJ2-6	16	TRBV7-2	CASRRTGGAGANVLTF
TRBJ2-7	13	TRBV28	CASKRGVAYEQYF
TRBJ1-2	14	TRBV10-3	CAVRPGGPLYGYTF
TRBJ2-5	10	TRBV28	CASSGKTQYF
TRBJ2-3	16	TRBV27	CASSPLAGGGPDTQYF
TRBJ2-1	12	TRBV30	CAWGGLINEQFF
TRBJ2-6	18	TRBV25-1	CASSGPGQGVSGANVLTF
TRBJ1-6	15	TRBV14	CASSSIRTVNSPLHF
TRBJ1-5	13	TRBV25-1	CASSQGLNQPQHF
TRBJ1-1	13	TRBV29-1	CSTRSRVRTEAFF
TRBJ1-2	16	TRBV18	CASSPPYRDSHHGYTF
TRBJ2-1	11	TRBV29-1	CSVGVYNEQFF
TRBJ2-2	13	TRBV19	CASSIDIAGELFF
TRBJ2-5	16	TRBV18	CASSPLGRDGAETQYF
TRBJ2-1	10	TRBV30	CAWGGNEQFF
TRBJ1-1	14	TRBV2	CASSVWETATEAFF